The 24 T cell receptor beta chains in this list originate from one sample, sequenced in a study of control samples from healthy donors and cancer patients. Using immunoSEQ multiplex PCR, the repertoire was profiled, and TCRdb retains in-frame clones only, with some absent. The sample carries more than 110,000 clones, 70% to 90% recorded once. Sample: blood. The receptors come from a woman aged 30 to 39 in good health.

The J gene is TRBJ2-7, the V gene TRBV5-1; the match to TRBD2 covers 9 bases. Germline-derived CDR1 and CDR2 are SGHRS and YFSETQ. This CDR3 has 15 residues. With 4 bases clipped from V and 3 bases from J, the junction kept 8 bases outside the gene matches. The CDR3 sequence is CASSTTGTSYYEQYF. The CDR3 coding sequence is TGCGCCAGCAGCACGACCGGGACTAGCTACTACGAGCAGTACTTC.

This clone has a single count. As DNA, the CDR3 is TGCGCCAGCAGCTGGCAGGGAACTGGAAACACCATATATTTT. Translation: CASSWQGTGNTIYF. The rearrangement joins TRBV5-1 to TRBJ1-3; D may be TRBD1 (5 bases). V was pared by 3 bases and J by 2 bases, with 9 bases between. There are 14 residues in the CDR3. Germline-derived CDR1 and CDR2 are SGHRS and YFSETQ. The variable domain in full, completed from reference TRBV5-1 and TRBJ1-3, reads KAGVTQTPRYLIKTRGQQVTLSCSPISGHRSVSWYQQTPGQGLQFLFEYFSETQRNKGNFPGRFSGRQFSNSRSEMNVSTLELGDSALYLCASSWQGTGNTIYFGEGSWLTVV.

Here the CDR3 DNA reads TGCGCCAGCAGCCAAATACTAGCGGGAGGGCACACCGGGGAGCTGTTTTTT. As protein: CASSQILAGGHTGELFF. The rearrangement uses TRBV5-1 and TRBJ2-2, with 13 bases aligning to TRBD2. The V gene end was trimmed by 4 bases and the J gene end by 3 bases; junction bases not matched to a gene: 6. CDR3 length equals 17 residues. Germline V gene sequence: CDR1 SGHRS, CDR2 YFSETQ. Together with reference TRBV5-1 and TRBJ2-2, the CDR3 gives the full variable domain: KAGVTQTPRYLIKTRGQQVTLSCSPISGHRSVSWYQQTPGQGLQFLFEYFSETQRNKGNFPGRFSGRQFSNSRSEMNVSTLELGDSALYLCASSQILAGGHTGELFFGEGSRLTVL.

CDR3 DNA: TGTGCGTGGGCTAGCGGTAACTACAATGAGCAGTTCTTC. Translated, it gives CAWASGNYNEQFF. The chain recombines TRBV11-2 with TRBJ2-1; TRBD2 agrees at 7 bases. The CDR3 is made up of 13 amino acids. Germline CDR1 and CDR2: SGHAT and FQNNGV. Based on the CDR3 plus reference TRBV11-2 and TRBJ2-1, the full variable domain is EAGVAQSPRYKIIEKRQSVAFWCNPISGHATLYWYQQILGQGPKLLIQFQNNGVVDDSQLPKDRFSAERLKGVDSTLKIQPAKLEDSAVYLCAWASGNYNEQFFGPGTRLTVL.

The chain combines TRBV6-1 with TRBJ1-2, with 8 bases that match TRBD1. V lost 0 bases to trimming and J lost 4 bases; unmatched junction nucleotides: 4. This CDR3 has 15 residues. Germline CDR1 is MNHNS and CDR2 is SASEGT. As DNA, the CDR3 is TGTGCCAGCAGTGAAGCCTATGGACAGGGCTATGGCTACACCTTC. Its protein product is CASSEAYGQGYGYTF.

The DNA for the CDR3 is TGTGCCAGCAGCGGGTTTTGGCCCGGAGATGCTTTCTTT. Encoded protein: CASSGFWPGDAFF. The rearrangement joins TRBV12-3 or TRBV12-4 to TRBJ1-1, with unresolved D. Trimming stripped 6 bases from V and 11 bases from J, with 19 bases between. The CDR3 is 13 amino acids.

The chain has TRBV10-1 and TRBJ2-5; no clear D. V lost 3 bases, J lost 7 bases, and 18 bases lay in between. The CDR3 is 15 residues long. The germline V gene encodes CDR1 WNHNN and CDR2 SYGVQD (reference sequence). CDR3 nucleotide sequence: TGCGCCAGCAGTGACAGTGCCGCTCCGGAGCGGACCCAGTACTTC. Translated: CASSDSAAPERTQYF.

This chain connects TRBV5-1 to TRBJ1-2; no clear D. This CDR3 region has 14 residues. V lost 0 bases to trimming and J lost 0 bases, with 6 bases between them. Germline CDR1 and CDR2: SGHRS and YFSETQ. The DNA of the CDR3 is TGCGCCAGCAGCTTGGGAATGACTAACTATGGCTACACCTTC. Its protein is CASSLGMTNYGYTF. The complete variable domain, with remaining parts taken from reference TRBV5-1 and TRBJ1-2, reads KAGVTQTPRYLIKTRGQQVTLSCSPISGHRSVSWYQQTPGQGLQFLFEYFSETQRNKGNFPGRFSGRQFSNSRSEMNVSTLELGDSALYLCASSLGMTNYGYTFGSGTRLTVV.

The chain is built from TRBV6-5 and TRBJ1-1; 10 nucleotides align to TRBD1. J lost 6 bases, V lost 6 bases, and 10 bases had no gene match. Looked up from germline, CDR1 is MNHEY and CDR2 is SVGAGI. The CDR3 is made up of 15 amino acids. For the CDR3, the DNA is TGTGCCAGCAGGCTGGGACAGGGGTTTAATTCTGAAGCTTTCTTT. Amino acid sequence: CASRLGQGFNSEAFF.

CDR3 region: CASSQEDQLIQPQHF. The CDR3 nucleotides are TGTGCCAGCAGCCAAGAGGACCAGTTGATTCAGCCCCAGCATTTT. This chain joins TRBV4-2 and TRBJ1-5; D is ambiguous. The CDR3 extends over 15 amino acids. V was pared by 0 bases and J by 6 bases, with 12 bases between. Germline V CDR1 and CDR2: LGHNA, YNFKEQ.

This clone was seen a few times. V usage is TRBV5-6 and J usage is TRBJ2-7; D is unresolved. CDR3 length equals 14 residues. Trimming took off 4 bases at V and 6 bases at J, with 17 bases between the two ends. Germline assignment: CDR1 SGHDT and CDR2 YYEEEE. The CDR3 region is CASSGVGSPSEQYF. The CDR3, as DNA: TGTGCCAGCAGCGGGGTGGGAAGCCCATCCGAGCAGTACTTC.

The chain couples TRBV29-1 to TRBJ2-3; TRBD1 might be the D (5 bases). The V gene's germline CDR1 is SQVTM and CDR2 ANQGSEA. Between the trimmed V and J ends, which lost 4 bases and 2 bases, there was a span of 10 bases. The CDR3 runs to 13 residues. The CDR3 here is CSVVAGITDTQYF. CDR3 nucleotides: TGCAGCGTTGTAGCAGGGATCACAGATACGCAGTATTTT.

The CDR3 reads CASSDGGGGTDTQYF. Here the CDR3 DNA reads TGTGCCAGCAGTGACGGGGGGGGCGGCACAGATACGCAGTATTTT. The chain employs TRBV6-4 and TRBJ2-3; a possible D gene is TRBD2 (7 bases). Deletions cut 2 bases from V and 1 base from J, with 10 bases between. Germline V gene data show CDR1 as MRHNA and CDR2 as SNTAGT. The CDR3 covers 15 residues.

J is TRBJ2-7 and V is TRBV18, with 9 bases that match TRBD2. V lost 3 bases to trimming and J lost 1 base; unmatched junction nucleotides: 7. Germline CDR1 KGHSH, CDR2 LQKENI. The CDR3 is made up of 16 amino acids. CDR3 in DNA: TGTGCCAGCTCACCGAGCTTAGCGGGAGTATCCTACGAGCAGTACTTC. It encodes CASSPSLAGVSYEQYF.

V is TRBV6-1 and J is TRBJ2-1; D gene uncertain. The length of the CDR3 is 15 residues. From germline, CDR1 is MNHNS and CDR2 SASEGT. The germline V and J ends were trimmed by 1 base and 8 bases, with 15 bases remaining between them. The chain's CDR3 is CASSEGTPGSDEQFF. CDR3 DNA: TGTGCCAGCAGTGAAGGGACCCCCGGCTCGGATGAGCAGTTCTTC.

DNA of the CDR3: TGTGCCAGCAGTGCATCCCGGGGTCGACAAGAGACCCAGTACTTC. It translates to CASSASRGRQETQYF. The J gene is TRBJ2-5, the V gene TRBV2, with D perhaps TRBD2 (5 bases). The V gene lost 4 bases and the J gene lost 2 bases, with 14 bases spanning the gap. CDR1 SNHLY and CDR2 FYNNEI come from the germline V gene. The CDR3 consists of 15 residues.

This clone was seen a few times. This sequence joins TRBV28 and TRBJ1-2; D is undetermined. The germline V and J ends were trimmed by 7 bases and 0 bases, with 12 bases remaining between them. The germline V gene has CDR1 MDHEN and CDR2 SYDVKM. The CDR3 runs to 14 residues. The CDR3 nucleotides read TGTGCCAGCACTACCCCTTCCGCTAACTATGGCTACACCTTC. It translates to CASTTPSANYGYTF.

As DNA, the CDR3 is TGTGCCACCAGTGATTCGGACGGCCGTAACTATGGCTACACCTTC. It is translated as CATSDSDGRNYGYTF. The rearrangement joins TRBV24-1 to TRBJ1-2; D uncertain. V was pared by 2 bases and J by 1 base, with 10 bases between. The germline V gene encodes CDR1 KGHDR and CDR2 SFDVKD. This CDR3 is 15 amino acids long.

The CDR3 coding sequence is TGTGCCTGGAGTACAGGGGACTATGGCTACACCTTC. This encodes CAWSTGDYGYTF. This chain connects TRBV30 to TRBJ1-2; 7 nucleotides match TRBD1. The germline gives CDR1 GTSNPN, CDR2 SVGIG (reference sequence). The V segment lost 2 bases and the J segment 3 bases; nucleotides outside the gene matches: 0. This CDR3 contains 12 residues. The full variable domain, its missing parts supplied by reference TRBV30 and TRBJ1-2, is SQTIHQWPATLVQPVGSPLSLECTVEGTSNPNLYWYRQAAGRGLQLLFYSVGIGQISSEVPQNLSASRPQDRQFILSSKKLLLSDSGFYLCAWSTGDYGYTFGSGTRLTVV.

This chain joins TRBV11-2 and TRBJ2-3, with 8 bases aligning to TRBD2. The J segment lost 4 bases and the V segment lost 0 bases, leaving 6 bases of the junction unmatched. Germline CDR1 reads SGHAT; CDR2 reads FQNNGV. The CDR3 is 16 residues long. CDR3 DNA sequence: TGTGCCAGCAGCTTAGAAACGGGAGGGCCGGCAGATACGCAGTATTTT. Protein sequence: CASSLETGGPADTQYF.

This chain uses TRBV29-1 with TRBJ2-7, with 7 positions matching TRBD2. CDR1 SQVTM and CDR2 ANQGSEA come from the germline V gene. CDR3 length equals 13 residues. The J segment lost 3 bases and the V segment lost 4 bases, leaving 6 bases of the junction unmatched. CDR3 sequence (DNA): TGCAGCGTTGTTGTGACTAGCAGCTACGAGCAGTACTTC. It translates to CSVVVTSSYEQYF.

The chain has TRBV3-1 (or the pseudogene TRBV3-2) and TRBJ2-1; D remains ambiguous. Trimming stripped 0 bases from V and 5 bases from J, with 8 bases between. This CDR3 is 14 amino acids long. Germline CDR1 is LGHDT and CDR2 is YNNKEL (reference sequence). The DNA of the CDR3 is TGTGCCAGCAGCCAAGAGTCGCGGAACAATGAGCAGTTCTTC. Its protein product is CASSQESRNNEQFF.

The chain has TRBV19 and TRBJ1-5; 10 bases match TRBD1. The junction had 7 bases not matched to a gene; V was cut back by 5 bases and J by 3 bases. CDR1 and CDR2 (germline): LNHDA, SQIVND (reference sequence). The CDR3 runs 16 residues. CDR3 DNA sequence: TGTGCCAGTAGTCTCCCTGGGACAGGGGACAATCAGCCCCAGCATTTT. Translated, it gives CASSLPGTGDNQPQHF.

The chain couples TRBV3-1 (or the pseudogene TRBV3-2) to TRBJ2-1; 7 bases line up with TRBD2. Unmatched junction bases numbered 10, after V lost 4 bases and J lost 7 bases. From germline, CDR1 is LGHDT and CDR2 YNNKEL (reference sequence). The CDR3 totals 15 residues. DNA for the CDR3: TGTGCCAGCAGCCGATCAAGGGAGGGCCGGAATGAGCAGTTCTTC. Protein: CASSRSREGRNEQFF.